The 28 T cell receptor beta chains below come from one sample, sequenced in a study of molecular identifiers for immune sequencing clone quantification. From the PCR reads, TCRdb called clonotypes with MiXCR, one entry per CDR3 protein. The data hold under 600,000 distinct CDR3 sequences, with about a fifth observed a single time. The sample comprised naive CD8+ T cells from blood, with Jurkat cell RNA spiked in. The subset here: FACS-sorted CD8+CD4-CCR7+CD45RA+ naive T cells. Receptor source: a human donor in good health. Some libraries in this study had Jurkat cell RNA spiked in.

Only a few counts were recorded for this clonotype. The CDR3 loop reads CASSSRGPVYEQYF. CDR3 in DNA: TGCGCCAGCAGCTCACGAGGGCCGGTCTACGAGCAGTACTTC. The rearrangement uses TRBV5-1 and TRBJ2-7; tentatively, D is TRBD2 (5 bases). From germline, CDR1 is SGHRS and CDR2 YFSETQ. The V end was cut by 3 bases, the J end by 3 bases, with 13 bases between. The CDR3 is made up of 14 amino acids.

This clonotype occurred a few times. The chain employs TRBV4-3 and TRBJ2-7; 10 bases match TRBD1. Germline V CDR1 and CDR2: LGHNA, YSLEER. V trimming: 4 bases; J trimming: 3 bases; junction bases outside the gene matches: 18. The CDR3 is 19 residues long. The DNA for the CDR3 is TGCGCCAGCAGCCCCAATGCCGGGACAGGGGCCGGCCCGGTCTACGAGCAGTACTTC. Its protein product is CASSPNAGTGAGPVYEQYF.

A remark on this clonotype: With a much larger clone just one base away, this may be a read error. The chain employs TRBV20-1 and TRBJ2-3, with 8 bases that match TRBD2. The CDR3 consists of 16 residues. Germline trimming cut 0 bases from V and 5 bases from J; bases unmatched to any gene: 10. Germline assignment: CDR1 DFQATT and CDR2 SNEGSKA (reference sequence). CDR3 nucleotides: TGCAGTGCTAGAGATGGCGGAGCGGGAGTGTTAGATACGCAGTATTTT. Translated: CSARDGGAGVLDTQYF.

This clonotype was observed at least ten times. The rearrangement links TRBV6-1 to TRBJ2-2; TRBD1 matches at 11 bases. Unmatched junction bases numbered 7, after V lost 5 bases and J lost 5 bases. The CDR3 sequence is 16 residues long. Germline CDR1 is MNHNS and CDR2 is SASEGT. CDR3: CASSLGTGGITGELFF. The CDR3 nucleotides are TGTGCCAGCAGTCTGGGGACAGGGGGTATAACCGGGGAGCTGTTTTTT.

This chain's CDR3 is CASSYDHGQGSGELFF. The DNA of the CDR3 is TGTGCCAGCAGTTACGACCACGGACAGGGTAGTGGGGAGCTGTTTTTT. V and J are TRBV6-2 or TRBV6-3 and TRBJ2-2, with TRBD1 matching 8 bases. CDR1 and CDR2 from the germline V gene are MNHEY and SVGEGT. V lost 2 bases to trimming and J lost 8 bases; unmatched junction nucleotides: 10. This CDR3 is built from 16 residues.

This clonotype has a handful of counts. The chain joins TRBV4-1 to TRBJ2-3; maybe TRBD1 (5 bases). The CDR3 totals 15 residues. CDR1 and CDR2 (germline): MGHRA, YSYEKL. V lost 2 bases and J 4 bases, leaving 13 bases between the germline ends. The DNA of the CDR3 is TGCGCCAGCAGCCAAACTGGACAATTCGCAGATACGCAGTATTTT. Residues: CASSQTGQFADTQYF.

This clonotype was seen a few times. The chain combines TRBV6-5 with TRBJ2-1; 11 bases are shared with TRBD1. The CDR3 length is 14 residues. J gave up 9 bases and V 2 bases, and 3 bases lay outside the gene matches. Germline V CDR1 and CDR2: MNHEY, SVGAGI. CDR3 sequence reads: CASSYGQGAVEQFF. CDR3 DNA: TGTGCCAGCAGTTACGGACAGGGGGCCGTTGAGCAGTTCTTC.

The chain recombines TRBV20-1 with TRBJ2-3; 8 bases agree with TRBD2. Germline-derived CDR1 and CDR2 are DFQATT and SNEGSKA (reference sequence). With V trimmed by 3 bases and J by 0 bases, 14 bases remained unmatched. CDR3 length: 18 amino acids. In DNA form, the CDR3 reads TGCAGTGCTAGTCCCTACGCCACTAGCGGCCCTAGCACAGATACGCAGTATTTT. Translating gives CSASPYATSGPSTDTQYF.

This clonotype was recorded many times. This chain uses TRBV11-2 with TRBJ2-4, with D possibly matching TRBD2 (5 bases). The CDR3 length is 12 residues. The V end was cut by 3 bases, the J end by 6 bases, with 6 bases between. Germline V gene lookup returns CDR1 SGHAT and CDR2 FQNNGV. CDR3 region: CASSFGGNIQYF. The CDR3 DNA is TGTGCCAGCAGCTTCGGAGGAAACATTCAGTACTTC.

The DNA of the CDR3 is TGTGCCAGCAGGACTACCGGGACAGAGCGAACACAAGAGACCCAGTACTTC. It yields the protein CASRTTGTERTQETQYF. The V gene is TRBV7-9, the J gene TRBJ2-5; 7 bases fit TRBD1. The V gene's germline CDR1 is SEHNR and CDR2 FQNEAQ (reference sequence). There are 17 residues in the CDR3. V dropped 6 bases and J dropped 2; count of bases not matched to a gene: 15.

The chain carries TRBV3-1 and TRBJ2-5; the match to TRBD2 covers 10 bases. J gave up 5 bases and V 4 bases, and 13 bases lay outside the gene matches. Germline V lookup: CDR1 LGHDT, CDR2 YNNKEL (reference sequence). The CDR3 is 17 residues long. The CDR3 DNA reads TGTGCCAGCAGCCCCCCGCTAGCGGGGGTATTGAAGGAGACCCAGTACTTC. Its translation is CASSPPLAGVLKETQYF.

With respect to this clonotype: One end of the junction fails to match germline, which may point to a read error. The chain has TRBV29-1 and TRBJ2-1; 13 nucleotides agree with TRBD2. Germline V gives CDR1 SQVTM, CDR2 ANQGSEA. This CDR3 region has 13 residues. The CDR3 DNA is TGCAGCTCCGGGACTAGCGGGACTTATGAGCGGTTCTTC. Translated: CSSGTSGTYERFF.

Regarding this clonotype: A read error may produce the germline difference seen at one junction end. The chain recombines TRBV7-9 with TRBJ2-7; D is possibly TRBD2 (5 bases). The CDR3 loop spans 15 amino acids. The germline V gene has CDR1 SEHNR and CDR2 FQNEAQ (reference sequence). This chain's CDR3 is CASTGNFREFYGQYF. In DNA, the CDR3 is TGTGCCAGCACCGGAAACTTCCGGGAATTCTACGGGCAGTACTTC.

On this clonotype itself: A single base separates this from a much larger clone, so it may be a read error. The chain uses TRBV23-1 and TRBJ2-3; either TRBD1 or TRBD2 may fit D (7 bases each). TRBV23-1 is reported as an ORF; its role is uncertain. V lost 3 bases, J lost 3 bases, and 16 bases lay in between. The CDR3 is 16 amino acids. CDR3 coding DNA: TGCGCCAGCAGTCACCCAGGGGGGGAAGGGACAGATACGCAGTATTTT. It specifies CASSHPGGEGTDTQYF.

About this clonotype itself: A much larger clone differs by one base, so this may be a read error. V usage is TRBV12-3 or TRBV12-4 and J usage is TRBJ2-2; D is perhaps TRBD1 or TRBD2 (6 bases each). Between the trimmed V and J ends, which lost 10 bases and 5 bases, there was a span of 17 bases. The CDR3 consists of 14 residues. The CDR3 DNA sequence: TGTGCCAACTCACAGGGAGGAGCGACCGGGGAGCTGTTTTTT. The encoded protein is CANSQGGATGELFF.

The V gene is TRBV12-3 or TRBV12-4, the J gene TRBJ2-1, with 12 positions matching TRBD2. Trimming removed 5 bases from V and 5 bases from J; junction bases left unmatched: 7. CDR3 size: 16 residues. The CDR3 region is CASSPQTSGGDNEQFF. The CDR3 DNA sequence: TGTGCCAGCAGTCCACAGACTAGCGGGGGAGACAATGAGCAGTTCTTC.

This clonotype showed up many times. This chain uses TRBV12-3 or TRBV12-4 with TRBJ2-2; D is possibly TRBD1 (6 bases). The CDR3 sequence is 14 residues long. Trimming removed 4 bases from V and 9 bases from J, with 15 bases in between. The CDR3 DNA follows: TGTGCCAGCAGTTCTTCACAGGGTACACGGGAGCTGTTTTTT. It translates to CASSSSQGTRELFF.

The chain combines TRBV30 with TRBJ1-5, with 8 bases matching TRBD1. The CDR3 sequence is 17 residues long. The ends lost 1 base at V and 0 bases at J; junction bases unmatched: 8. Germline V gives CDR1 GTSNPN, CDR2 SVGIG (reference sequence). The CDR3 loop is CAWSAGQGGLSNQPQHF. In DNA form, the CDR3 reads TGTGCCTGGAGTGCCGGACAGGGTGGCCTTAGCAATCAGCCCCAGCATTTT.

The CDR3 spells CASSYGRLNEQFF. The DNA of the CDR3 is TGTGCCAGCAGTTATGGGAGACTGAATGAGCAGTTCTTC. This chain uses TRBV6-2 or TRBV6-3 with TRBJ2-1, with D possibly being TRBD2 (5 bases). The CDR3 length is 13 residues. Trimming shortened V by 3 bases and J by 7 bases, and 10 bases separated the two germline ends. Per the germline V gene, CDR1 is MNHEY and CDR2 is SVGEGT.

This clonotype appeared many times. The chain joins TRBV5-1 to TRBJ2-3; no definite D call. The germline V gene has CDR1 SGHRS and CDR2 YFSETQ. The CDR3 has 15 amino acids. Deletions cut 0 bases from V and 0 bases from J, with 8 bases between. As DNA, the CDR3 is TGCGCCAGCAGCTTGGCGGGTCAGAGCACAGATACGCAGTATTTT. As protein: CASSLAGQSTDTQYF. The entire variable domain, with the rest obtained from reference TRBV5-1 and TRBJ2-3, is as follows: KAGVTQTPRYLIKTRGQQVTLSCSPISGHRSVSWYQQTPGQGLQFLFEYFSETQRNKGNFPGRFSGRQFSNSRSEMNVSTLELGDSALYLCASSLAGQSTDTQYFGPGTRLTVL.

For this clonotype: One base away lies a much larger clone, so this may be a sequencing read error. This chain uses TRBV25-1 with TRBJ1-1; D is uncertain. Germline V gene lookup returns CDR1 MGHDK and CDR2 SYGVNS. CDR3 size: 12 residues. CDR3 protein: CASSEQNTEALF. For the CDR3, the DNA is TGTGCCAGCAGTGAACAGAACACTGAAGCTCTCTTT.

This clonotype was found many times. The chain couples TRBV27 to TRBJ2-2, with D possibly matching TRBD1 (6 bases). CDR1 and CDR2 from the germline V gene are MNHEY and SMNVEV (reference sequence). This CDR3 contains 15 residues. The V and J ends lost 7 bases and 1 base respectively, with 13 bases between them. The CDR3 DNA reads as TGTGCCAGCAATACCGGGACAAAGAACACCGGGGAGCTGTTTTTT. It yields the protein CASNTGTKNTGELFF.

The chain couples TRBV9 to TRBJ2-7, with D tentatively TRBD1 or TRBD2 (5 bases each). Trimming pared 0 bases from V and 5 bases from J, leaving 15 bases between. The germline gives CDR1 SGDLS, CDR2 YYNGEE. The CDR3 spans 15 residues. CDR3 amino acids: CASSVGGDVGDEQYF. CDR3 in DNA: TGTGCCAGCAGCGTAGGAGGGGACGTCGGGGACGAGCAGTACTTC.

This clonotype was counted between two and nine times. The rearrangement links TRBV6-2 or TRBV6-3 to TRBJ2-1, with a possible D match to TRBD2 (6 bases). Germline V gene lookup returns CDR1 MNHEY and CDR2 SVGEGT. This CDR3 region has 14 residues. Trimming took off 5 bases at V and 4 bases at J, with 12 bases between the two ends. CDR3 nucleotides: TGTGCCAGCAGTCTCCTGGGGGGTTACAATGAGCAGTTCTTC. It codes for CASSLLGGYNEQFF.

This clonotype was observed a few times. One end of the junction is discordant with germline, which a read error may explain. The CDR3 DNA reads TGTGCCAGCAGTTACTGGACAGCTGCAACTAATGAAGAACTGTTTTTT. This gives the protein CASSYWTAATNEELFF. This sequence joins TRBV6-2 or TRBV6-3 and TRBJ1-4, with a tentative D call TRBD1 (6 bases). The CDR3 runs to 16 residues. Germline V gene sequence: CDR1 MNHEY, CDR2 SVGEGT.

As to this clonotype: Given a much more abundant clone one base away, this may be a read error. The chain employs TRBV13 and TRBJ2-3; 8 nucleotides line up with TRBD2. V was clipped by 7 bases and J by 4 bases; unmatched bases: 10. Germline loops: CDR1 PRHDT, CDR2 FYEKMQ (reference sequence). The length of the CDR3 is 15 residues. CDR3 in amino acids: CASKIAGRVSDTQYF. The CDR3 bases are TGTGCCAGCAAGATAGCGGGAAGGGTATCAGATACGCAGTATTTT.

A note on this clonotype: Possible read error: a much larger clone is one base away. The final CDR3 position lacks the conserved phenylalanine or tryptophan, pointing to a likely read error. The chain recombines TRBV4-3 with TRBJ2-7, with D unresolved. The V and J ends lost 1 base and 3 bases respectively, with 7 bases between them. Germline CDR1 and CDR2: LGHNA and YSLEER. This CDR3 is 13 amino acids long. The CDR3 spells CASSQVDGYEQYL. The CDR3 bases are TGCGCCAGCAGCCAAGTTGACGGCTACGAGCAGTACCTC.

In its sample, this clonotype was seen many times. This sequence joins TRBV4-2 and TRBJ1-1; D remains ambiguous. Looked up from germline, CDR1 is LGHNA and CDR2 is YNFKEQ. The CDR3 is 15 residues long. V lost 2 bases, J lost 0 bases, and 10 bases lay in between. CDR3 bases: TGTGCCAGCAGCCAAATGGAGGGCATGAACACTGAAGCTTTCTTT. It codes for CASSQMEGMNTEAFF.